These T cell receptor beta chains were read from a single sample in a study of blood T cell repertoires in COVID-19. Only in-frame clones appear in the TCRdb table, and some are missing; sequencing was by immunoSEQ multiplex PCR. The data show more than 300,000 clones, 91% seen once. The sequencing sample was made of peripheral blood. These receptors were collected from a woman aged 18-29 years who had recovered from COVID-19. CDR3s include the opening cysteine and the closing phenylalanine or tryptophan. A D gene is named only where the DNA matches it firmly. A clone size is listed for some rows: how often the clone was seen (once, few, many), or a class if it is expanded.

CDR3 protein,CDR3 DNA,V gene,clone size,D gene,J gene
CACILGQSNTEAFF,TGTGCCTGCATCCTCGGACAGTCGAACACTGAAGCTTTCTTT,TRBV30,once,NA,TRBJ1-1
CASHHREGHYGYTF,TGTGCCAGCCACCACCGGGAGGGACATTACGGCTACACCTTC,TRBV19,few,NA,TRBJ1-2
CASKGTGGQKLFF,TGTGCCAGCAAAGGGACAGGGGGCCAAAAACTGTTTTTT,TRBV6-5,once,TRBD1,TRBJ1-4
CASSQERGLAGGKYEQFF,TGCGCCAGCAGCCAAGAACGTGGACTAGCGGGAGGAAAGTATGAGCAGTTCTTC,TRBV4-1,NA,TRBD2,TRBJ2-1
CASSLSLINNEQFF,TGTGCCAGCAGTTTATCCCTAATCAACAATGAGCAGTTCTTC,TRBV27,NA,NA,TRBJ2-1
CASSRNGGRAGETQYF,TGTGCCAGCAGCCGCAATGGCGGGAGGGCCGGGGAGACCCAGTACTTC,TRBV5-4,NA,TRBD2,TRBJ2-5
CASTTDRGIIIGYTF,TGTGCCAGCACCACCGACAGGGGGATTATAATTGGCTACACCTTC,TRBV2,NA,TRBD1,TRBJ1-2
CASSLGPRTYNEQFF,TGCGCCAGCAGCCTTGGCCCCAGAACCTACAATGAGCAGTTCTTC,TRBV4-1,NA,NA,TRBJ2-1
CASSFGQGAEAFF,TGTGCCAGCAGCTTCGGACAGGGCGCTGAAGCTTTCTTT,TRBV7-2,NA,TRBD1,TRBJ1-1
CASSSQEGLDAGELFF,TGTGCCAGCAGTTCTCAGGAGGGGCTTGACGCCGGGGAGCTGTTTTTT,TRBV7-7,NA,NA,TRBJ2-2
CASSLNGAWKNIQYF,TGTGCCAGCAGTTTAAACGGAGCTTGGAAAAACATTCAGTACTTC,TRBV27,NA,NA,TRBJ2-4
CASSLGTGGKLDTQYF,TGTGCCAGCAGCTTAGGCACAGGGGGCAAATTAGATACGCAGTATTTT,TRBV7-2,NA,TRBD1,TRBJ2-3
CASTPPGQGAVWNEQFF,TGTGCCAGCACCCCTCCGGGGCAGGGGGCTGTTTGGAATGAGCAGTTCTTC,TRBV3-1/TRBV3-2,NA,TRBD1,TRBJ2-1
CASSLGGTSNGEQFF,TGTGCCAGCAGCTTAGGTGGGACTAGTAACGGTGAGCAGTTCTTC,TRBV7-2,NA,TRBD2,TRBJ2-1
CASTASGNRGTDTQYF,TGTGCCAGCACGGCCAGCGGGAACCGGGGGACAGATACGCAGTATTTT,TRBV2,NA,TRBD2,TRBJ2-3
CAISSNDRHLTDTQYF,TGTGCCATCAGCAGTAACGACAGGCACCTCACAGATACGCAGTATTTT,TRBV10-3,NA,NA,TRBJ2-3
CASTTGSYGYTF,TGTGCCAGTACGACAGGGTCCTATGGCTACACCTTC,TRBV19,NA,TRBD1,TRBJ1-2
CASSVGPRVDEQFF,TGTGCCAGCAGCGTAGGGCCGAGGGTGGATGAGCAGTTCTTC,TRBV9,NA,NA,TRBJ2-1
CASSPLSPGLAGAGPGANVLTF,TGTGCCAGCTCACCACTGAGCCCGGGACTAGCGGGAGCAGGTCCCGGGGCCAACGTCCTGACTTTC,TRBV18,NA,TRBD2,TRBJ2-6
CASSLGLAGGETQYF,TGTGCCAGCAGCTTGGGTTTAGCGGGAGGGGAGACCCAGTACTTC,TRBV5-4,NA,TRBD2,TRBJ2-5
CATRGVIGTGELFF,TGTGCCACCAGAGGGGTGATAGGGACCGGGGAGCTGTTTTTT,TRBV15,NA,NA,TRBJ2-2
CASSVGRTGGLGTEAFF,TGTGCCAGCAGCGTAGGCAGGACAGGGGGGTTAGGCACTGAAGCTTTCTTT,TRBV9,NA,TRBD1,TRBJ1-1
CASSSGTKGLGYTF,TGTGCCAGCAGTTCCGGGACAAAGGGGCTAGGCTACACCTTC,TRBV6-4,NA,NA,TRBJ1-2
CASSKLRTGTEPQHF,TGTGCCAGCAGCAAACTAAGGACAGGGACGGAGCCCCAGCATTTT,TRBV5-6,NA,TRBD1,TRBJ1-5
CASTRSTSGKNEQFF,TGTGCCAGCACCCGATCGACTAGCGGGAAGAATGAGCAGTTCTTC,TRBV6-5,NA,TRBD2,TRBJ2-1
CASSLSAGTGLGYTF,TGTGCCAGCAGCTTATCTGCCGGGACAGGGCTAGGCTACACCTTC,TRBV11-3,few,TRBD1,TRBJ1-2
CASSLTTGDTQYF,TGTGCCAGCAGCTTAACGACAGGAGATACGCAGTATTTT,TRBV5-8,NA,NA,TRBJ2-3
CASGLVRLGGMDSGNTIYF,TGTGCTAGTGGTTTGGTACGTCTGGGGGGGATGGACTCTGGAAACACCATATATTTT,TRBV12-5,once,NA,TRBJ1-3
CASSSRDIAIVSYNEQFF,TGTGCCAGCAGCTCCCGGGACATAGCTATAGTCTCCTACAATGAGCAGTTCTTC,TRBV7-9,once,NA,TRBJ2-1
CASSPLGLAGLSSHEQFF,TGTGCCAGCAGCCCATTAGGACTAGCGGGACTGAGCTCGCATGAGCAGTTCTTC,TRBV16,NA,TRBD2,TRBJ2-1
CASSSTGGAGYTF,TGCGCCAGCAGCTCCACAGGGGGCGCCGGCTACACCTTC,TRBV5-1,NA,TRBD1,TRBJ1-2
CASGLGEGTDTQYF,TGTGCTAGTGGTTTGGGCGAGGGAACAGATACGCAGTATTTT,TRBV12-5,once,NA,TRBJ2-3
CASSLGESSYNEQFF,TGCGCCAGCAGCTTGGGAGAGAGCTCCTACAATGAGCAGTTCTTC,TRBV5-1,NA,NA,TRBJ2-1
CASSFTFRVSMNTEAFF,TGTGCCAGCAGCTTCACATTCAGGGTTTCAATGAACACTGAAGCTTTCTTT,TRBV11-3,NA,NA,TRBJ1-1
CASKQANEKLFF,TGTGCCAGCAAACAGGCAAATGAAAAACTGTTTTTT,TRBV27,NA,NA,TRBJ1-4
CASSLGLAADNEQFF,TGTGCCAGCAGCTTGGGACTAGCGGCCGACAATGAGCAGTTCTTC,TRBV5-8,NA,TRBD2,TRBJ2-1
CARGLNQPQHF,TGTGCCAGGGGGCTAAATCAGCCCCAGCATTTT,TRBV19,NA,NA,TRBJ1-5
CASSPRTSGRGRNRIQYF,TGTGCCAGCAGCCCCCGGACTAGCGGGAGGGGAAGGAATAGGATTCAGTACTTC,TRBV3-1/TRBV3-2,NA,TRBD2,TRBJ2-4
CASSEISSYNEQFF,TGCGCCAGCAGTGAGATTAGCTCCTACAATGAGCAGTTCTTC,TRBV10-2,NA,NA,TRBJ2-1
CASSPLEREVDTQYF,TGCGCCAGCAGCCCCCTAGAGCGGGAGGTAGATACGCAGTATTTT,TRBV4-3,NA,TRBD2,TRBJ2-3
CASSYSRTSGGYNEQFF,TGTGCCAGCAGTTACTCGAGGACTAGCGGCGGATACAATGAGCAGTTCTTC,TRBV6-2/TRBV6-3,NA,TRBD2,TRBJ2-1
CASSLDAGAPTGELFF,TGTGCCAGCAGCTTAGATGCGGGGGCGCCTACCGGGGAGCTGTTTTTT,TRBV7-2,NA,NA,TRBJ2-2
CASSARGSYNEQFF,TGTGCCAGCAGTGCCAGAGGCTCCTACAATGAGCAGTTCTTC,TRBV27,NA,NA,TRBJ2-1
CASSLSIGDSIGNQPQHF,TGTGCCAGCAGTTTATCGATTGGGGACTCGATTGGCAATCAGCCCCAGCATTTT,TRBV27,NA,NA,TRBJ1-5
CASSQLDTGDNGYTF,TGTGCCAGCAGCCAACTAGATACAGGGGACAATGGCTACACCTTC,TRBV3-1/TRBV3-2,once,TRBD1,TRBJ1-2
CASSTRGWMGEQFF,TGTGCCAGCAGTACGCGGGGGTGGATGGGTGAGCAGTTCTTC,TRBV25-1,NA,TRBD2,TRBJ2-1
CASSPTAYNEQFF,TGTGCCAGCAGCCCTACCGCCTACAATGAGCAGTTCTTC,TRBV27,NA,NA,TRBJ2-1
CASSSRPSAGPGELFF,TGTGCCAGCAGTTCACGCCCTAGCGCCGGACCCGGGGAGCTGTTTTTT,TRBV6-5,NA,NA,TRBJ2-2
CASSLSWSTDTQYF,TGTGCCAGCAGCCTGAGCTGGAGCACAGATACGCAGTATTTT,TRBV9,few,NA,TRBJ2-3
CASSYFGQANEKLFF,TGTGCCAGCAGCTACTTCGGACAGGCTAATGAAAAACTGTTTTTT,TRBV5-5,NA,TRBD1,TRBJ1-4
CASSISRRADDTQYF,TGTGCCAGTAGTATTAGCCGGAGGGCGGATGATACGCAGTATTTT,TRBV19,NA,NA,TRBJ2-3
CASSYASGRAWVRDTQYF,TGTGCCAGCAGTTACGCTAGCGGGAGGGCCTGGGTTAGAGATACGCAGTATTTT,TRBV6-2/TRBV6-3,NA,TRBD2,TRBJ2-3
CASSRRSSGNTIYF,TGTGCCAGCAGCCGACGGAGCTCTGGAAACACCATATATTTT,TRBV11-3,NA,NA,TRBJ1-3
CASSYILDLDTQYF,TGTGCCAGCAGTTACATCCTAGACCTAGATACGCAGTATTTT,TRBV6-2/TRBV6-3,NA,NA,TRBJ2-3
CAISESSGRAYNEQFF,TGTGCCATCAGTGAGTCCTCGGGTCGGGCCTACAATGAGCAGTTCTTC,TRBV10-3,NA,NA,TRBJ2-1